The clone carrying this T cell receptor (beta chain) appeared many times. What it binds is not known. The data are from a study of early T cells in non-severe SARS-CoV-2 infection. Study-wide background: Alpha and beta chains were unpaired, from unsorted whole-blood bulk RNA.

Germline assignment: CDR1 MNHNY and CDR2 SVGAGI (reference sequence). V gave up 5 bases and J gave up 5 bases, with 10 bases separating them. This CDR3 has 13 residues. Study results and caveats: A preference for anti-spike CD8 responses marked VDJdb matching, which missed private and CD4 specificities.

Unique molecular identifiers (one per individual cDNA molecule) were attached. From the 5' RACE reads, TCRdb called clonotypes with MiXCR, one entry per CDR3 protein. The profile covers fewer than 30,000 distinct CDR3 sequences, with less than 6.5% appearing a single time and 3% to 4.5% taken by the ten largest. The sample comprised whole blood. This clonotype was obtained from an adult who was a healthcare worker with PCR-confirmed SARS-CoV-2 infection or an uninfected control (not recorded which). The V and J genes are TRBV6-6 and TRBJ2-1; D is undetermined. The CDR3 region has the DNA TGTGCCAGCAGTCCCGACCAAAACAATGAGCAGTTCTTC. As protein: CASSPDQNNEQFF.